The 15 T cell receptor beta chains given below trace back to one sample, sequenced in a study of regulatory T cells in long-lasting Graves disease. Researchers made TCR beta libraries by using iRepertoire HTBI primers and running Arm-PCR on CDR3 regions. In TCRdb, the multiplex PCR reads were re-called with MiXCR into one record per CDR3 protein. The profile covers 250,000 to 300,000 distinct CDR3 sequences, with about 18% appearing a single time and around 15% taken by the ten largest. Time point specified: newly diagnosed GD, antithyroid drugs for less than 3 months. RNA extracted from PBMCs served as the sequencing template. The sample also formed part of further work on T cells in Graves' hyperthyroidism and ophthalmopathy.

Sample: peripheral blood mononuclear cells (PBMCs), taken at new diagnosis, from a patient treated with antithyroid drugs. The receptors stem from a woman in her 30s with Graves disease.

V is TRBV9 and J is TRBJ2-1; 8 nucleotides align to TRBD2. With 0 bases clipped from V and 2 bases from J, the junction kept 4 bases outside the gene matches. The CDR3 totals 16 residues. Germline V gene lookup returns CDR1 SGDLS and CDR2 YYNGEE. The CDR3 reads CASSVEGGGPYNEQFF. The CDR3 DNA is TGTGCCAGCAGCGTAGAGGGCGGGGGGCCCTACAATGAGCAGTTCTTC.

This clonotype was counted at least ten times. The CDR3 sequence is CATSGEGNEKLFF. The CDR3 DNA reads TGTGCCACCTCCGGTGAGGGGAATGAAAAACTGTTTTTT. The rearrangement uses TRBV12-3 or TRBV12-4 and TRBJ1-4, with D maybe TRBD1 (5 bases). The germline V and J ends were trimmed by 10 bases and 5 bases, with 14 bases remaining between them. This CDR3 region has 13 residues.

This clonotype was seen repeatedly, ten times or more. The chain employs TRBV2 and TRBJ1-6; D gene uncertain. The CDR3 consists of 16 residues. Trimming took 5 bases from V and 5 from J, leaving 16 bases between them. CDR1 is SNHLY and CDR2 is FYNNEI in the germline V gene. The CDR3 is CASSRLLGVHNSPLHF. CDR3 coding DNA: TGTGCCAGCAGTCGATTACTTGGGGTGCATAATTCACCCCTCCACTTT.

This clonotype was found many times. This sequence joins TRBV7-2 and TRBJ2-3; possibly TRBD2 for D (6 bases). The ends were cut back, 1 base at V and 0 bases at J, with 11 bases in the middle. The germline V gene has CDR1 SGHTA and CDR2 FQGNSA. This CDR3 contains 16 residues. The CDR3 loop reads CASSLGVAGSTDTQYF. DNA for the CDR3: TGTGCCAGCAGCTTAGGAGTGGCGGGGAGCACAGATACGCAGTATTTT.

This clonotype was counted many times. V is TRBV19 and J is TRBJ1-2; a weak D match, TRBD1 (6 bases). V lost 7 bases, J lost 8 bases, and 20 bases lay in between. In germline, CDR1 is LNHDA, CDR2 SQIVND (reference sequence). The CDR3 loop spans 14 amino acids. The chain's CDR3 is CASTNQGLLGGYTF. In nucleotides, the CDR3 is TGTGCCAGTACTAATCAGGGGCTCCTAGGCGGCTACACCTTC.

This clonotype was detected ten times or more. The chain combines TRBV12-3 or TRBV12-4 with TRBJ1-4; no clear D. V lost 3 bases and J lost 8, with 10 bases in between. This CDR3 region has 13 residues. CDR3 residues: CASSFGGREKLFF. DNA for the CDR3: TGTGCCAGCAGTTTCGGTGGGAGGGAAAAACTGTTTTTT.

This clonotype was seen repeatedly, ten times or more. The chain is built from TRBV5-1 and TRBJ1-2; unclear D gene. Germline values: CDR1 SGHRS, CDR2 YFSETQ. The length of the CDR3 is 13 residues. The germline V and J ends were trimmed by 4 bases and 6 bases, with 13 bases remaining between them. The CDR3 nucleotides read TGCGCCAGCAGCGAGAACTGGGTGGATGGCTACACCTTC. Protein sequence: CASSENWVDGYTF.

The CDR3: CASSLLGQGKGMNTEAFF. CDR3 coding DNA: TGTGCCAGCAGTTTATTAGGCCAGGGGAAGGGGATGAACACTGAAGCTTTCTTT. V gene TRBV28 combines with J gene TRBJ1-1, with D tentatively TRBD1 (6 bases). V lost 1 base to trimming and J lost 0 bases, with 18 bases between them. The CDR3 spans 18 residues. Germline V gene data show CDR1 as MDHEN and CDR2 as SYDVKM. Supplemented by reference TRBV28 and TRBJ1-1, the full variable domain reads DVKVTQSSRYLVKRTGEKVFLECVQDMDHENMFWYRQDPGLGLRLIYFSYDVKMKEKGDIPEGYSVSREKKERFSLILESASTNQTSMYLCASSLLGQGKGMNTEAFFGQGTRLTVV.

This clonotype was found a few times. The rearrangement uses TRBV19 and TRBJ1-1, with D uncertain. Per the germline V gene, CDR1 is LNHDA and CDR2 is SQIVND (reference sequence). V lost 5 bases to trimming and J lost 0 bases, with 10 bases between them. This CDR3 spans 14 amino acids. CDR3 loop: CASSSGLLNTEAFF. The CDR3 DNA reads as TGTGCCAGTAGTTCCGGGCTTCTGAACACTGAAGCTTTCTTT.

The chain joins TRBV28 to TRBJ2-2; the D gene is possibly TRBD1 (6 bases). The germline gives CDR1 MDHEN, CDR2 SYDVKM. This CDR3 region has 14 residues. Trimming took off 6 bases at V and 3 bases at J, with 11 bases between the two ends. CDR3 residues: CASRTQGYTGELFF. CDR3 nucleotides: TGTGCCAGCAGGACACAGGGTTACACCGGGGAGCTGTTTTTT.

This clonotype was seen at least ten times. A read error may account for a junction end that differs from germline. This chain joins TRBV5-1 and TRBJ2-5; 8 positions match TRBD1. CDR1 is SGHRS and CDR2 is YFSETQ in the germline V gene. The length of the CDR3 is 15 residues. The DNA of the CDR3 is TGTGCCAGCAGCTTGGTCAGGGGGCGCGGAGAGACCCAGTACTTC. Translated: CASSLVRGRGETQYF. The entire variable domain, with the rest obtained from reference TRBV5-1 and TRBJ2-5, is as follows: KAGVTQTPRYLIKTRGQQVTLSCSPISGHRSVSWYQQTPGQGLQFLFEYFSETQRNKGNFPGRFSGRQFSNSRSEMNVSTLELGDSALYLCASSLVRGRGETQYFGPGTRLLVL.

This clonotype was seen at least ten times. The gene calls are TRBV7-2 and TRBJ2-2, with 8 bases that match TRBD1. The CDR3 totals 15 residues. The germline CDR1 and CDR2 sequences are SGHTA and FQGNSA. V lost 3 bases and J lost 4; bases outside the gene matches: 4. DNA for the CDR3: TGTGCCAGCAGCTTTTTTACAGGGGGCACCGGGGAGCTGTTTTTT. It specifies CASSFFTGGTGELFF.

Many counts were recorded for this clonotype. The chain is built from TRBV2 and TRBJ1-5, with D tentatively TRBD1 (5 bases). The CDR3 runs to 12 residues. Germline-derived CDR1 and CDR2 are SNHLY and FYNNEI. V was trimmed by 8 bases and J by 4 bases, leaving 9 bases between them. The CDR3 spells CASGRQNQPQHF. In DNA form, the CDR3 reads TGTGCCAGCGGGAGACAGAATCAGCCCCAGCATTTT.

This clonotype was seen ten or more times. The rearrangement joins TRBV5-5 to TRBJ2-5, with D perhaps TRBD1 or TRBD2 (5 bases each). This CDR3 has 14 residues. Looked up from germline, CDR1 is SGHKS and CDR2 is YYEKEE (reference sequence). V lost 2 bases to trimming and J lost 7 bases, with 15 bases between them. CDR3 loop: CASSFSGTMTTQYF. CDR3 DNA: TGTGCCAGCAGCTTCTCTGGGACCATGACGACCCAGTACTTC.

This clonotype occurred many times. One end of the junction does not line up with germline, which may come from a read error. The chain uses TRBV5-1 and TRBJ2-3; D remains unclear. Germline V gene data show CDR1 as SGHRS and CDR2 as YFSETQ. The CDR3 loop spans 14 amino acids. This CDR3 reads CASSLSGPADTQYF. Written as DNA, the CDR3 is TGTGCCAGCAGCTTATCGGGTCCCGCAGATACGCAGTATTTT.